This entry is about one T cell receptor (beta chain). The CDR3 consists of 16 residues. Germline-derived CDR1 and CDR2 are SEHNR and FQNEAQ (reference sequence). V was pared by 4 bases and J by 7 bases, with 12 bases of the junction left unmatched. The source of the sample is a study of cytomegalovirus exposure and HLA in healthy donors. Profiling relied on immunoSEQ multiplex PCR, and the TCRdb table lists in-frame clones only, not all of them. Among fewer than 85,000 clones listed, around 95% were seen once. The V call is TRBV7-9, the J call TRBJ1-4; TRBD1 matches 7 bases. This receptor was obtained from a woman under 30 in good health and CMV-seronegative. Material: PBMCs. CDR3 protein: CASSSQGGRGTEKLFF. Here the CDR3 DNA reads TGTGCCAGCAGCTCGCAGGGGGGCAGGGGGACTGAAAAACTGTTTTTT.